Shown below are 5 T cell receptor beta chains from a single sample sequenced in a study of relationships among human T cell subsets. CD4+CD25+ regulatory T cells came from anti-CD25 bead selection of positively selected CD4+ cells. TCR alpha and beta CDR3s were amplified from mRNA by semiquantitative ARM-PCR. Exponential amplification used communal superprimers after tagged nested gene-specific primers in ARM-PCR. Via MiXCR, TCRdb re-called the multiplex PCR reads, giving one row per CDR3 protein. The repertoire includes 13,000 to 15,000 distinct CDR3 sequences, over 50% of them detected once, and approximately 2.3% sits in the top ten. The sequencing input was Tregs sorted from blood. These receptor sequences come from a man aged 40-49 years in good health.

V usage is TRBV18 and J usage is TRBJ2-7; 9 positions match TRBD1. The J call is doubtful: the DNA matches TRBJ2-3 better. The CDR3 has 16 residues. The germline V gene encodes CDR1 KGHSH and CDR2 LQKENI. The CDR3 DNA is TGTGCCAGCTCACCACCGGGACAGGGTGGCCTGGATACGCAGTATTTT. This sequence encodes CASSPPGQGGLDTQYF.

V usage is TRBV20-1 and J usage is TRBJ1-6; D not resolved. V gave up 0 bases and J gave up 9 bases, with 12 bases separating them. This CDR3 has 14 residues. The germline CDR1 and CDR2 sequences are DFQATT and SNEGSKA (reference sequence). The CDR3 bases are TGCAGTGCTAGAGAGCCCGTGGGCGGTTCACCCCTCCACTTT. Translating gives CSAREPVGGSPLHF.

V usage is TRBV5-1 and J usage is TRBJ2-3; TRBD2 matches at 8 bases. Germline CDR1 is SGHRS and CDR2 is YFSETQ. The CDR3 contains 14 residues. The junction had 5 bases not matched to a gene; V was cut back by 5 bases and J by 3 bases. In DNA, the CDR3 is TGCGCCAGCAGAGTTGGACTAGCAACAGATACGCAGTATTTT. Protein: CASRVGLATDTQYF.

Only one count was recorded for this clonotype. The chain employs TRBV11-2 and TRBJ2-7; 7 bases fit TRBD1. Losses at the gene ends were 3 bases for V and 3 bases for J; bases not matched to a gene: 5. Germline CDR1 is SGHAT and CDR2 is FQNNGV. The CDR3 sequence is 14 residues long. CDR3 sequence: CASSLRQGFYEQYF. The CDR3 DNA sequence: TGTGCCAGCAGCTTGCGACAGGGTTTCTACGAGCAGTACTTC.

The V and J genes are TRBV21-1 and TRBJ2-1; TRBD2 is the table's D call and was not checked against the DNA. TRBV21-1 is annotated as a pseudogene. This CDR3 contains 15 residues. As DNA, the CDR3 is TGTGCCAGCAGCAAAGTCGCTAGCGGGAAACATGAGCAGTTCTTC. Protein product: CASSKVASGKHEQFF.